The 20 T cell receptor beta chains in this list originate from one sample, sequenced in a study of blood T cells in healthy people across ages. Primers used in a second PCR of roughly 6 to 11 cycles were a sample-barcoded 5' primer and a J-beta primer mix. Each CDR3 protein gets one entry after TCRdb re-called the 5' RACE reads with MiXCR. The sample lists roughly 1.5 million distinct CDR3 sequences, 35% to 45% occurring once. Sample: blood. These receptors originate from a woman under 30 in good health.

This clonotype was detected only once. One junction end does not reproduce the germline sequence, and a read error may be involved. This chain uses TRBV12-5 with TRBJ2-7; D not resolved. CDR3 length: 11 amino acids. Germline loops: CDR1 LGHNT, CDR2 FRNRAP. CDR3 protein: CARGLDGSEYF. As DNA, the CDR3 is TGTGCTAGGGGTTTGGACGGTTCCGAGTACTTC.

The chain carries TRBV18 and TRBJ2-2; D remains ambiguous. Germline lookup yields CDR1 KGHSH and CDR2 LQKENI. Trimming pared 1 base from V and 5 bases from J, leaving 14 bases between. The CDR3 spans 16 residues. The CDR3 protein is CASSPRLQTRTGELFF. For the CDR3, the DNA is TGTGCCAGCTCACCACGTCTCCAGACCCGAACCGGGGAGCTGTTTTTT.

The J gene is TRBJ1-1, the V gene TRBV3-1; D ambiguous. Germline V gene sequence: CDR1 LGHDT, CDR2 YNNKEL (reference sequence). The CDR3 loop spans 16 amino acids. Trimming left V 3 bases short and J 0 bases short, with 14 bases between. CDR3 loop: CASSHQWTEMNTEAFF. The CDR3 nucleotides are TGTGCCAGCAGCCACCAATGGACGGAAATGAACACTGAAGCTTTCTTT.

This chain uses TRBV30 with TRBJ2-3; D not certain. Germline CDR1 is GTSNPN and CDR2 is SVGIG (reference sequence). V dropped 0 bases and J dropped 7 bases, with 5 bases sitting between them. The length of the CDR3 is 11 residues. The CDR3 nucleotides read TGTGCCTGGAGTGTCGGGTATACGCAGTATTTT. This gives the protein CAWSVGYTQYF. Looking up the rest from reference TRBV30 and TRBJ2-3 gives the full variable domain: SQTIHQWPATLVQPVGSPLSLECTVEGTSNPNLYWYRQAAGRGLQLLFYSVGIGQISSEVPQNLSASRPQDRQFILSSKKLLLSDSGFYLCAWSVGYTQYFGPGTRLTVL.

The CDR3 DNA reads as TGTGCCAGCAGCTTAGAGACGGGAGACCGTTACGAGCAGTACTTC. Its translation is CASSLETGDRYEQYF. The V gene is TRBV7-3, the J gene TRBJ2-7; perhaps TRBD2 as D (6 bases). The CDR3 is made up of 15 amino acids. V shed 2 bases and J shed 4 bases, with 15 bases lying between them. Germline V gives CDR1 SGHTA, CDR2 FQGTGA.

V usage is TRBV6-2 or TRBV6-3 and J usage is TRBJ2-1; D remains unclear. Germline V gene data show CDR1 as MNHEY and CDR2 as SVGEGT. The V end was cut by 2 bases, the J end by 13 bases, with 12 bases between. The CDR3 spans 12 residues. The CDR3 bases are TGTGCCAGCAGTTACGGGCGAGAGACCCAGTTCTTC. Amino acids: CASSYGRETQFF.

This clonotype has just a few counts. The chain employs TRBV10-3 and TRBJ2-7, with TRBD2 identical over 12 bases. CDR1 ENHRY and CDR2 SYGVKD come from the germline V gene. The CDR3 length is 15 residues. V was clipped by 3 bases and J by 3 bases; unmatched bases: 3. The CDR3 DNA reads TGTGCCATCAGTGAAGGACTAGCGGGACTCTACGAGCAGTACTTC. This gives the protein CAISEGLAGLYEQYF.

The chain combines TRBV7-2 with TRBJ1-2; 7 bases line up with TRBD1. Per the germline V gene, CDR1 is SGHTA and CDR2 is FQGNSA. The CDR3 sequence is 14 residues long. V was pared by 5 bases and J by 6 bases, with 9 bases of the junction left unmatched. The CDR3 DNA follows: TGTGCCAGCAGCCCCCGACAGGGTTTCGATGGCTACACCTTC. The encoded protein is CASSPRQGFDGYTF.

This clonotype was recorded many times. This could be a read error, since a much larger clone is one nucleotide away. V usage is TRBV6-5 and J usage is TRBJ2-3, with 13 bases identical to TRBD2. The CDR3 is 15 amino acids. V lost 6 bases, J lost 8 bases, and 8 bases stayed unmatched. Germline V lookup: CDR1 MNHEY, CDR2 SVGAGI. CDR3 protein: CASRSAGLAGCTQYF. As DNA, the CDR3 is TGTGCCAGCAGGTCTGCGGGACTAGCGGGATGTACGCAGTATTTT.

On this clonotype itself: This may arise from a read error, as a much more abundant clone is one base away. The J gene is TRBJ1-2, the V gene TRBV7-9, with D perhaps matching TRBD1 (6 bases). Looked up from germline, CDR1 is SEHNR and CDR2 is FQNEAQ (reference sequence). The CDR3 covers 13 residues. The CDR3 protein is CASSPDSIYGYAF. The CDR3 bases are TGTGCCAGCAGCCCGGACAGTATCTATGGCTACGCCTTC.

This clonotype was observed a few times. V usage is TRBV28 and J usage is TRBJ2-3, with 8 nucleotides matching TRBD2. The CDR3 has 17 amino acids. Germline CDR1 and CDR2: MDHEN and SYDVKM. Unmatched junction bases numbered 13, after V lost 6 bases and J lost 2 bases. CDR3 sequence: CASSSPVAGGDTDTQYF. The CDR3, as DNA: TGTGCCAGCAGCAGCCCAGTTGCGGGAGGCGACACAGATACGCAGTATTTT.

V and J are TRBV6-2 or TRBV6-3 and TRBJ1-1; possibly TRBD1 for D (6 bases). V lost 2 bases and J lost 5, with 12 bases in between. This CDR3 spans 14 amino acids. Germline values: CDR1 MNHEY, CDR2 SVGEGT. CDR3 residues: CASSYNRGHTEAFF. CDR3 coding DNA: TGTGCCAGCAGTTACAATAGGGGACATACTGAAGCTTTCTTT.

The gene calls are TRBV6-6 and TRBJ2-7; 10 positions match TRBD2. Germline lookup yields CDR1 MNHNY and CDR2 SVGAGI (reference sequence). This CDR3 contains 13 residues. After removal of 10 bases from V and 4 bases from J, the junction contained 7 bases not matched to a gene. In DNA form, the CDR3 reads TGTGCCACGAAGGGACTAGCGCTATACGAGCAGTACTTC. It is translated as CATKGLALYEQYF.

The V and J genes are TRBV6-1 and TRBJ1-2, with 11 bases matching TRBD1. Germline lookup yields CDR1 MNHNS and CDR2 SASEGT. Germline trimming cut 6 bases from V and 5 bases from J; bases unmatched to any gene: 14. CDR3 length: 17 amino acids. The CDR3 DNA is TGTGCCAGCAGCCGCGTGATTTTGAGGGACAGGGGGTATGGCTACACCTTC. This gives the protein CASSRVILRDRGYGYTF.

V is TRBV11-3 and J is TRBJ1-2; 8 bases agree with TRBD1. Germline lookup yields CDR1 SGHNT and CDR2 YENEEA. V shed 5 bases and J 8 bases; nucleotides not matched to a gene: 10. The CDR3 has 14 amino acids. CDR3 region: CASSPRTGSEGYTF. The CDR3 nucleotides are TGTGCCAGCAGCCCCAGGACAGGGAGTGAAGGCTACACCTTC.

The CDR3 coding sequence is TGTGCCAGCAGCAAAGTGCCTAGCGGGGGTGACAATGAGCAGTTCTTC. Its translation: CASSKVPSGGDNEQFF. The chain carries TRBV7-8 and TRBJ2-1; 10 bases agree with TRBD2. V was pared by 5 bases and J by 5 bases, with 9 bases of the junction left unmatched. The CDR3 runs to 16 residues. CDR1 and CDR2 from the germline V gene are SGHVS and FQNEAQ.

The rearrangement links TRBV20-1 to TRBJ2-3; the match to TRBD2 covers 8 bases. J gave up 2 bases and V 0 bases, and 10 bases lay outside the gene matches. CDR3 size: 17 residues. Germline loops: CDR1 DFQATT, CDR2 SNEGSKA (reference sequence). DNA for the CDR3: TGCAGTGCTAGAGATCGGAGTAGCGGGACCGCCACAGATACGCAGTATTTT. Its translation is CSARDRSSGTATDTQYF.

A few counts support this clonotype. The DNA of the CDR3 is TGTGCCAGCCGGAACAGTGGCCAGCCCCAGCATTTT. Its translation: CASRNSGQPQHF. V and J are TRBV6-1 and TRBJ1-5, with D unresolved. Trimming took 8 bases from V and 7 from J, leaving 12 bases between them. This CDR3 has 12 amino acids. The V gene's germline CDR1 is MNHNS and CDR2 SASEGT.

The genes are TRBV9 and TRBJ1-2; no firm D call. The CDR3 is 14 residues long. Germline V gene sequence: CDR1 SGDLS, CDR2 YYNGEE. The V end lost 0 bases, the J end lost 0 bases, and 6 bases lay between the germline ends. In nucleotides, the CDR3 is TGTGCCAGCAGCGTAGTCCCGGCTAACTATGGCTACACCTTC. This encodes CASSVVPANYGYTF.

The rearrangement joins TRBV20-1 to TRBJ2-3, with 8 bases lining up with TRBD2. In germline, CDR1 is DFQATT, CDR2 SNEGSKA (reference sequence). The CDR3 has 14 residues. Here the CDR3 DNA reads TGCAGCGCGACTAGCGCCACTAGCACAGATACGCAGTATTTT. Translation: CSATSATSTDTQYF.